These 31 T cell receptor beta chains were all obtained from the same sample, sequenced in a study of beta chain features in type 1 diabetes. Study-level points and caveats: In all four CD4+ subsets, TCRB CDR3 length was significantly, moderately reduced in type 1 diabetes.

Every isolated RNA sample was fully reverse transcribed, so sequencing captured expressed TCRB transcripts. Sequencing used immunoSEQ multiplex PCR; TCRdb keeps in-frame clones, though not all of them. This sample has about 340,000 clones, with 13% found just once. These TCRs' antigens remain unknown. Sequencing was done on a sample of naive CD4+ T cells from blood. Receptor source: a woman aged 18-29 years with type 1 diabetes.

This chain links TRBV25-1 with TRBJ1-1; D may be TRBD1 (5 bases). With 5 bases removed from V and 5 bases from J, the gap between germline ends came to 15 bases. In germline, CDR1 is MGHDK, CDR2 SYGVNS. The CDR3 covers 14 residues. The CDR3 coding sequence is TGTGCCAGCAGTTCAAATGGGGGGGGGACTGAAGCTTTCTTT. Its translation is CASSSNGGGTEAFF.

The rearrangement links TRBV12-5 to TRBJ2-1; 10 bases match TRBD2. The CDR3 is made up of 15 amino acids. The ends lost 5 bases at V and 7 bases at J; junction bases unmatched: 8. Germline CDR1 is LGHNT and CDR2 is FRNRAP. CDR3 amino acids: CASGPSGTSANEQFF. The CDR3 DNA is TGTGCTAGTGGTCCATCCGGGACTAGCGCGAATGAGCAGTTCTTC.

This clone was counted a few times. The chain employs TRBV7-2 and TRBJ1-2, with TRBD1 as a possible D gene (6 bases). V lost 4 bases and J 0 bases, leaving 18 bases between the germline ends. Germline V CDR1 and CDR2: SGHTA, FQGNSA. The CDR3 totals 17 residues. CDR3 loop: CASSSTGTRNTNYGYTF. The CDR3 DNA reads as TGTGCCAGCAGCTCCACAGGGACCAGAAATACTAACTATGGCTACACCTTC.

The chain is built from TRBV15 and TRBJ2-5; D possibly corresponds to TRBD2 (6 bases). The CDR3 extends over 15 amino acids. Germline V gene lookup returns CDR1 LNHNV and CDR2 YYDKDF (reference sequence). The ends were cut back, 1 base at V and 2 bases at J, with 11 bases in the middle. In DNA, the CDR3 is TGTGCCACCAGCAGAGTCCCGGGAGTTCAAGAGACCCAGTACTTC. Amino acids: CATSRVPGVQETQYF.

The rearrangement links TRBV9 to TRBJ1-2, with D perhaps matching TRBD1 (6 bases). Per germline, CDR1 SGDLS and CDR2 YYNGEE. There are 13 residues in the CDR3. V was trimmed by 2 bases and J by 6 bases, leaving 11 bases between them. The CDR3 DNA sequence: TGTGCCAGCAGCGTTCAGGGGCGGAATGGCTACACCTTC. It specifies CASSVQGRNGYTF.

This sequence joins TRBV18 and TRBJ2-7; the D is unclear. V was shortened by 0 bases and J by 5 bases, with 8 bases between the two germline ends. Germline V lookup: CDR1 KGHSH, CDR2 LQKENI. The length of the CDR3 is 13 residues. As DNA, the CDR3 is TGTGCCAGCTCACCACCGACTCTCGACGAGCAGTACTTC. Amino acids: CASSPPTLDEQYF.

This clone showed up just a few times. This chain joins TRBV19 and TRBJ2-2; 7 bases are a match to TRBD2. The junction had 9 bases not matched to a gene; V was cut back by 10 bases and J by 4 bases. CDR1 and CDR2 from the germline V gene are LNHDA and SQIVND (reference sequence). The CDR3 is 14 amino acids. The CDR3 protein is CATTGGGSTGELFF. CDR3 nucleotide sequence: TGTGCCACCACTGGGGGAGGGAGCACCGGGGAGCTGTTTTTT.

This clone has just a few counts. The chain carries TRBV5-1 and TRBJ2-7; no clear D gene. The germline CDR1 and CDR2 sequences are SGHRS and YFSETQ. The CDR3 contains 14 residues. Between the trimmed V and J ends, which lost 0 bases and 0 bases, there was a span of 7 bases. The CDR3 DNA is TGCGCCAGCAGCTTGGATGCGGTCTCCTACGAGCAGTACTTC. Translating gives CASSLDAVSYEQYF.

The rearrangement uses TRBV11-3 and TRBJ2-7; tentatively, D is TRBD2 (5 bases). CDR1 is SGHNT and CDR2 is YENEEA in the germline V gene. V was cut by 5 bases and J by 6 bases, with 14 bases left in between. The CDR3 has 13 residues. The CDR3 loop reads CASSLRGDGEQYF. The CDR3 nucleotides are TGTGCCAGCAGCCTACGGGGTGACGGCGAGCAGTACTTC.

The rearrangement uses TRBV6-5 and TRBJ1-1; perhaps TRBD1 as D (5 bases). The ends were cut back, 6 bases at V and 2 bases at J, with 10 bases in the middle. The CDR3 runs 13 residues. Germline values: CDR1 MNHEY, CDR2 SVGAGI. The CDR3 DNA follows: TGTGCCAGCAGCCTTGGACACAACACTGAAGCTTTCTTT. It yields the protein CASSLGHNTEAFF.

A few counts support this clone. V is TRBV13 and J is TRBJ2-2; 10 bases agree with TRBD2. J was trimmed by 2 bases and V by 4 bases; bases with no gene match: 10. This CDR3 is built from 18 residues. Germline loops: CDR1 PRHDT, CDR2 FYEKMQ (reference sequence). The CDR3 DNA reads TGTGCCAGCAGCTCGGAAGCGGGAGGGCCCCCAAACACCGGGGAGCTGTTTTTT. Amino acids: CASSSEAGGPPNTGELFF.

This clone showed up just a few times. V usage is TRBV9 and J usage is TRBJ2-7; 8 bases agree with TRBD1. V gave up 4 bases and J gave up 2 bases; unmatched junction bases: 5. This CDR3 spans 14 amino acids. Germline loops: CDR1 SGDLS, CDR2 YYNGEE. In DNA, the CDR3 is TGTGCCAGCAGCCCAGGGGGCCCTACCTACGAGCAGTACTTC. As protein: CASSPGGPTYEQYF.

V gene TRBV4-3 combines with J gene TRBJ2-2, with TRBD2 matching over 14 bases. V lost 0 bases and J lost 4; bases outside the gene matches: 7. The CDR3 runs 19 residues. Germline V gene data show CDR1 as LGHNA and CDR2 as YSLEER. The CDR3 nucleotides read TGCGCCAGCAGCCAAGATAAGAGGACTAGCGGGAGGAGCACCGGGGAGCTGTTTTTT. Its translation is CASSQDKRTSGRSTGELFF.

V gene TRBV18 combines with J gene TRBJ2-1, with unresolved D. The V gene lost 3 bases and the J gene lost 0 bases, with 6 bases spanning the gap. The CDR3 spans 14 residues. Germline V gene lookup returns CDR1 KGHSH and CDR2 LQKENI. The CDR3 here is CASSPGDSYNEQFF. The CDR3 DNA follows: TGTGCCAGCTCACCGGGCGACTCCTACAATGAGCAGTTCTTC. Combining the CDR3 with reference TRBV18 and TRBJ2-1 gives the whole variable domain NAGVMQNPRHLVRRRGQEARLRCSPMKGHSHVYWYRQLPEEGLKFMVYLQKENIIDESGMPKERFSAEFPKEGPSILRIQQVVRGDSAAYFCASSPGDSYNEQFFGPGTRLTVL.

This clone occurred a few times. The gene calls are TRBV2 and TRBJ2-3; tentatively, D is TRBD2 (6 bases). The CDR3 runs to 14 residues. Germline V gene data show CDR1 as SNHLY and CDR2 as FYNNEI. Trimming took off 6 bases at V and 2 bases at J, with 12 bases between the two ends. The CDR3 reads CASRASENTDTQYF. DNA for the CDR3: TGTGCCAGCAGGGCTAGCGAAAACACAGATACGCAGTATTTT.

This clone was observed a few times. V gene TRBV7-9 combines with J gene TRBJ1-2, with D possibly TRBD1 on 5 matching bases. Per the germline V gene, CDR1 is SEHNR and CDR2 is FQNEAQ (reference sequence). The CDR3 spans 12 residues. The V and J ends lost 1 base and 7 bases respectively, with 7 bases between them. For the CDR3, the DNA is TGTGCCAGCAGCTTAGACGGGGGTGGCTACACCTTC. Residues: CASSLDGGGYTF. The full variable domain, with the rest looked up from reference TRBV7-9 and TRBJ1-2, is DTGVSQNPRHKITKRGQNVTFRCDPISEHNRLYWYRQTLGQGPEFLTYFQNEAQLEKSRLLSDRFSAERPKGSFSTLEIQRTEQGDSAMYLCASSLDGGGYTFGSGTRLTVV.

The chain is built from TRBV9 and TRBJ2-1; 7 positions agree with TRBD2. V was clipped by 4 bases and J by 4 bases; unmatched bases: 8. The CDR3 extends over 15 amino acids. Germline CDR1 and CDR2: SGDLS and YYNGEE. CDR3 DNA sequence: TGTGCCAGCAGCCTAGGACTAGGGGTTTACAATGAGCAGTTCTTC. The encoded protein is CASSLGLGVYNEQFF.

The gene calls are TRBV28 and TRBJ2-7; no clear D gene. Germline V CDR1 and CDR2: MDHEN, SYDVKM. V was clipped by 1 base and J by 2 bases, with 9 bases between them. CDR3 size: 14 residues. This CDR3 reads CASSLFDSTYEQYF. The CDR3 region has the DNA TGTGCCAGCAGTTTATTCGACTCGACCTACGAGCAGTACTTC.

The CDR3 is CSVGTSDHDTQYF. CDR3 bases: TGCAGCGTTGGGACTAGCGATCATGATACGCAGTATTTT. The chain uses TRBV29-1 and TRBJ2-3, with 9 bases identical to TRBD2. Trimming at V came to 4 bases and at J to 6 bases, leaving 5 bases not matched to a gene. There are 13 residues in the CDR3. The germline gives CDR1 SQVTM, CDR2 ANQGSEA.

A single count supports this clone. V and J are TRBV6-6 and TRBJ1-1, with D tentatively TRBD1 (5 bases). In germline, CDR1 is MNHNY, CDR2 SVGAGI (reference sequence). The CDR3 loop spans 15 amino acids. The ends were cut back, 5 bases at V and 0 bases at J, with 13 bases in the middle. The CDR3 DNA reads TGTGCCAGCAGTCCCCCCCGGACACTGAACACTGAAGCTTTCTTT. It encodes CASSPPRTLNTEAFF.

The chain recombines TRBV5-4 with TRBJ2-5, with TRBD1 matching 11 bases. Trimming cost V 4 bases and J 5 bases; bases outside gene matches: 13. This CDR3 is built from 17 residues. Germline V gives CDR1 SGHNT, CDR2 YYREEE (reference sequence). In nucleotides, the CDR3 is TGTGCCAGCAGCGACGGCGCGGGGACAGGGGGTTACGAGACCCAGTACTTC. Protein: CASSDGAGTGGYETQYF.

CDR3 protein: CASSLTGTGGMRQFF. The CDR3 DNA follows: TGTGCCAGCAGCTTAACCGGGACAGGGGGTATGAGGCAGTTCTTC. This rearrangement joins TRBV7-9 to TRBJ2-1, with 11 bases aligning to TRBD1. Trimming at V came to 2 bases and at J to 12 bases, leaving 9 bases not matched to a gene. Germline V gives CDR1 SEHNR, CDR2 FQNEAQ (reference sequence). This CDR3 region has 15 residues.

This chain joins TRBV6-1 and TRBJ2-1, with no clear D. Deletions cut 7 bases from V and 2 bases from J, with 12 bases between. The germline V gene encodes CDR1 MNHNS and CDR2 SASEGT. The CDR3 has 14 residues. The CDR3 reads CASKAGFTYNEQFF. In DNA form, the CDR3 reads TGTGCCAGCAAGGCAGGCTTTACCTACAATGAGCAGTTCTTC.

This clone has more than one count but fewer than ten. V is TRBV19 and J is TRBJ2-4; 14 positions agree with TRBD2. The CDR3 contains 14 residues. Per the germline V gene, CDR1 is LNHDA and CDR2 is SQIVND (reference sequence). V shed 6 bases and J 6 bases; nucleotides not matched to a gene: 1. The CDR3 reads CASSGLAGGNIQYF. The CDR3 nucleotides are TGTGCCAGTAGCGGACTAGCGGGGGGAAACATTCAGTACTTC. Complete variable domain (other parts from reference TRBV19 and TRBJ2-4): DGGITQSPKYLFRKEGQNVTLSCEQNLNHDAMYWYRQDPGQGLRLIYYSQIVNDFQKGDIAEGYSVSREKKESFPLTVTSAQKNPTAFYLCASSGLAGGNIQYFGAGTRLSVL.

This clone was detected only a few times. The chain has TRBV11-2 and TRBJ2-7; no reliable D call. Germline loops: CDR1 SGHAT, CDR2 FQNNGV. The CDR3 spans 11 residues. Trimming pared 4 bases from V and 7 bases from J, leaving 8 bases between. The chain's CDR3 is CASSSSREQYV. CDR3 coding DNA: TGTGCCAGCAGCTCCTCCCGGGAGCAGTACGTC.

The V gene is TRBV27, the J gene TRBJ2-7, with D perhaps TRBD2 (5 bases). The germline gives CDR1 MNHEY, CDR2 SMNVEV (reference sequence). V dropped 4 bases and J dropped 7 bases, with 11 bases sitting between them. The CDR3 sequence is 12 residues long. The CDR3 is CASSSTPGEQYF. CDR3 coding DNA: TGTGCCAGCAGTTCGACACCGGGGGAGCAGTACTTC.

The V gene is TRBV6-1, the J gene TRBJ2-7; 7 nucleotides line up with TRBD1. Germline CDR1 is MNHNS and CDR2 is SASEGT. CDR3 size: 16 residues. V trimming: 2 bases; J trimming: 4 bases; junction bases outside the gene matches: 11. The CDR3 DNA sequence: TGTGCCAGCAGTGAATCGGCAGGGGGTACGGGGTACGAGCAGTACGTC. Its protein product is CASSESAGGTGYEQYV.

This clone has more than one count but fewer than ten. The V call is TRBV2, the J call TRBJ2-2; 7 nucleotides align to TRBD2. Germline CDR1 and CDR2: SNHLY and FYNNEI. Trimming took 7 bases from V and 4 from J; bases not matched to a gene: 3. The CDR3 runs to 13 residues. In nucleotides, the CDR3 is TGTGCCAGCAAGACTAGCTTCACCGGGGAGCTGTTTTTT. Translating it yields CASKTSFTGELFF.

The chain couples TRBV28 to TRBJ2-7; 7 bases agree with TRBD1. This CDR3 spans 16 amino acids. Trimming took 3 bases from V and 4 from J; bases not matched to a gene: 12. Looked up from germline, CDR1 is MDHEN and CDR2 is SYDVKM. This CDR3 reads CASSFTGTVHPYEQYF. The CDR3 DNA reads TGTGCCAGCAGTTTCACCGGGACAGTCCACCCGTACGAGCAGTACTTC.

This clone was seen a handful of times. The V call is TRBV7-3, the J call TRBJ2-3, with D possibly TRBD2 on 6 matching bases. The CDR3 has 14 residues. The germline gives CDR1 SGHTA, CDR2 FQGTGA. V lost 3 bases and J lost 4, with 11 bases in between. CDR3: CASSFTGRPDTQYF. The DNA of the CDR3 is TGTGCCAGCAGCTTCACCGGGAGACCAGATACGCAGTATTTT.

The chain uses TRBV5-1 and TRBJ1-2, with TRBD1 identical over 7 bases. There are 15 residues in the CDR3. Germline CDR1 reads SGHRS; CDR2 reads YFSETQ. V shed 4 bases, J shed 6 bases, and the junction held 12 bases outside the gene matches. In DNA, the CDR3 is TGCGCCAGCAGCGCGACAGGGCGGCTTCCGGATGGCTACACCTTC. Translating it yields CASSATGRLPDGYTF.